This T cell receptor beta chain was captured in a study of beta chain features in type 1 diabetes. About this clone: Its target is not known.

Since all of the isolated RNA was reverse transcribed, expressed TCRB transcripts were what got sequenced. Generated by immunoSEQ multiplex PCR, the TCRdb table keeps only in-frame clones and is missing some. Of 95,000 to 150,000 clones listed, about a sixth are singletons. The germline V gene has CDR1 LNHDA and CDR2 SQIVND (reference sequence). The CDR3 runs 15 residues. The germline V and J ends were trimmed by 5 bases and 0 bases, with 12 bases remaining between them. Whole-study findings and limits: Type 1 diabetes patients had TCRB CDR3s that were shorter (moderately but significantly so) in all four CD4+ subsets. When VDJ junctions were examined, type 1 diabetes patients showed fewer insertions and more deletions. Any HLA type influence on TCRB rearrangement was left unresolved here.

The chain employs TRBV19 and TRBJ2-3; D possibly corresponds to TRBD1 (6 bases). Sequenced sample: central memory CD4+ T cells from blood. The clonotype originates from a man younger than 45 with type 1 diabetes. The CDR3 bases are TGTGCCAGTAGTGGACAGCTCCCAAGCACAGATACGCAGTATTTT. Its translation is CASSGQLPSTDTQYF.